This T cell receptor (beta chain) was identified during a study of blood T cell repertoires in COVID-19 (dated by TCRdb to 2018 to 2020). Describing the broader study: Samples from collaborators originated in the United States, Italy and Spain and spanned both the acute and convalescent phases of COVID-19. The material from the prospective study consisted of cDNA or gDNA derived from T cells, B-cell-depleted T cells, or PBMCs. The dataset comprised deeply sampled blood TCRbeta repertoires from subjects exposed to, actively infected with, or recovered from COVID-19. The repertoires were released in a freely available public database intended as a resource for research on the immune response to SARS-CoV-2. The samples were drawn from the first 160 participants of the ongoing ImmuneRACE study and from 1,254 subjects provided by 6 global collaborators. The sample metadata nearly always contained a de-identified subject ID, COVID-19 status, age in years and sex. Where available, HLA class I and class II types were taken from metadata supplied by the sample provider and were not determined by assay-based typing. The research as a whole found: The quantity of clinical and demographic metadata differed by source and by participant and was supplied without curation.

To note about this clone: Its binding antigen is unknown. Base qualities are not recorded, but no much larger clone differs from it by a single base.

The germline V gene encodes CDR1 MNHEY and CDR2 SMNVEV (reference sequence). There are 14 amino acids in the CDR3, from cysteine to phenylalanine inclusive. Only CDR3 DNA is held: 42 bases, read in frame from base 1. V loses 6 bases of germline sequence and J loses 8 bases, and the interval between the two ends is 17 bases. The immunoSEQ Assay, a bias-controlled multiplex PCR, was used to amplify TCRbeta CDR3 regions from genomic DNA. In the source study's methods: Within the assay, amplification of reference gene primers was used to estimate how many nucleated cells each sample contained. Sequence reads were collapsed and filtered to measure the absolute abundance of every unique TCRbeta CDR3 rearrangement. Productive Simpson clonality was computed per sample as the square root of Simpson's diversity index over productive rearrangements. The clones in this table, taken by TCRdb from immuneACCESS, are in-frame only. Not every clone is retained; where verified, under half of the shortfall comes from an unresolved V gene, and the cause of the rest is unknown. V, J and clone size derive from that table, while D and trimming were established from the DNA sequence. In all, the sample holds tens of thousands of clones, and approximately 80% of those were seen once. The ten largest clones represent about an eighth of the sample.

One collaborating source in Seattle enrolled patients while the patients were actively infected and followed the patients over time throughout the course of disease. The collaborating institutions used their own protocols to collect whole blood in K2EDTA tubes. Collaborator samples were shipped for TCRbeta analysis as frozen whole blood, isolated PBMCs, or DNA extracted from either sample type. The chain links TRBV27 with TRBJ2-1, and the D gene may be TRBD2, 5 bases matching. This sequence originates from a man between 50 and 59 years old with COVID-19, enrolled during active disease. Sequencing was done on a sample of peripheral blood. CDR3 region: CASSRRTLAHEQFF. Here is the DNA: TGTGCCAGCAGCCGACGAACGCTAGCCCATGAGCAGTTCTTC.